A single sample gave rise to the 9 T cell receptor beta chains below, sequenced in a study of T cells in localized non-small cell lung cancer. Sequenced by immunoSEQ multiplex PCR; TCRdb stores in-frame clones only, minus some. The table has 45,000 to 60,000 clones, around four fifths seen once. Material: peripheral blood, obtained before any cancer treatment. The receptors stem from an older female donor with stage II squamous cell lung carcinoma.

The genes are TRBV4-3 and TRBJ2-1; TRBD2 agrees at 11 bases. The CDR3 length is 17 residues. Germline trimming cut 0 bases from V and 6 bases from J; bases unmatched to any gene: 7. CDR1 LGHNA and CDR2 YSLEER come from the germline V gene. CDR3 loop: CASSQDGVAGGINEQFF. The CDR3 bases are TGCGCCAGCAGCCAAGATGGTGTAGCGGGGGGGATCAATGAGCAGTTCTTC.

The rearrangement uses TRBV18 and TRBJ2-2; 11 nucleotides agree with TRBD1. CDR1 is KGHSH and CDR2 is LQKENI in the germline V gene. This CDR3 has 16 amino acids. V lost 2 bases, J lost 5 bases, and 4 bases stayed unmatched. CDR3 region: CASSPGGQGATGELFF. For the CDR3, the DNA is TGTGCCAGCTCACCAGGAGGACAGGGGGCGACCGGGGAGCTGTTTTTT.

The V gene is TRBV19, the J gene TRBJ2-6, with 8 bases matching TRBD2. The CDR3 extends over 15 amino acids. The germline gives CDR1 LNHDA, CDR2 SQIVND (reference sequence). V was pared by 3 bases and J by 3 bases, with 1 base of the junction left unmatched. The CDR3, as DNA: TGTGCCAGTAGTATGGCGGGGGGTGGGGCCAACGTCCTGACTTTC. Protein: CASSMAGGGANVLTF.

The chain links TRBV2 to TRBJ1-5; D uncertain. Per germline, CDR1 SNHLY and CDR2 FYNNEI. The CDR3 runs 13 residues. Trimming took 3 bases from V and 4 from J, leaving 7 bases between them. The CDR3 spells CASSEGWNQPQHF. The CDR3 DNA sequence: TGTGCCAGCAGTGAGGGGTGGAATCAGCCCCAGCATTTT. Combining the CDR3 with reference TRBV2 and TRBJ1-5 gives the whole variable domain EPEVTQTPSHQVTQMGQEVILRCVPISNHLYFYWYRQILGQKVEFLVSFYNNEISEKSEIFDDQFSVERPDGSNFTLKIRSTKLEDSAMYFCASSEGWNQPQHFGDGTRLSIL.

A word on this clone: This clone may be a read error of a much larger clone one base away. The chain joins TRBV28 to TRBJ2-3; 8 positions match TRBD2. Germline CDR1 and CDR2: MDHEN and SYDVKM. CDR3 length equals 13 residues. V shed 7 bases and J 1 base; nucleotides not matched to a gene: 1. Here the CDR3 reads CASTAGGTDTQYF. In nucleotides, the CDR3 is TGTGCCAGCACAGCGGGGGGCACAGATACGCAGTATTTT.

The sample holds a few counts of this clone. The chain is built from TRBV29-1 and TRBJ1-2; 8 positions match TRBD1. This CDR3 region has 13 residues. CDR1 SQVTM and CDR2 ANQGSEA come from the germline V gene. Germline trimming cut 0 bases from V and 8 bases from J; bases unmatched to any gene: 5. CDR3: CSVEDPGGLGYTF. DNA for the CDR3: TGCAGCGTTGAAGATCCAGGGGGCTTGGGCTACACCTTC.

The V and J genes are TRBV6-6 and TRBJ1-1; 7 bases are a match to TRBD1. Germline CDR1 MNHNY, CDR2 SVGAGI (reference sequence). J gave up 6 bases and V 10 bases, and 5 bases lay outside the gene matches. This CDR3 has 11 residues. The CDR3 region has the DNA TGTGCCACTCAAGGGACAGCTGAAGCTTTCTTT. This codes for CATQGTAEAFF.

This clone appeared many times. The chain joins TRBV7-9 to TRBJ1-2; D gene ambiguous. CDR3 length: 14 residues. CDR1 is SEHNR, CDR2 FQNEAQ, per germline (reference sequence). Trimming took off 2 bases at V and 6 bases at J, with 13 bases between the two ends. CDR3: CASSLPRIRDGYTF. The CDR3 nucleotides read TGTGCCAGCAGCTTACCTAGAATTAGGGATGGCTACACCTTC.

The chain carries TRBV9 and TRBJ1-5; D possibly corresponds to TRBD1 (6 bases). Between the trimmed V and J ends, which lost 0 bases and 5 bases, there was a span of 27 bases. The CDR3 totals 20 residues. Germline V CDR1 and CDR2: SGDLS, YYNGEE. The CDR3 DNA follows: TGTGCCAGCAGCGTAGCTACACGGCAGGGGTTTCAACCAGGGCATCAGCCCCAGCATTTT. Protein: CASSVATRQGFQPGHQPQHF.